The sequence of this T cell receptor (beta chain) was determined in a study of cytomegalovirus exposure and HLA in healthy donors. With 60 Vbeta and 13 Jbeta primers, the PCR was carried out. Assay: immunoSEQ multiplex PCR; the TCRdb copy retains only in-frame clones and omits some. The sample records some 130,000 clones, around four fifths being singletons. About this clone: The antigen is undetermined.

Study-level results: At a 0.05 false discovery rate, a later analysis found some 17,000 TCR beta sequences to be associated with HLA alleles. A missense DCLRE1C variant was associated with V- and J-gene trimming of TCR beta chains in a later analysis, and an independent cohort replicated the association. There were several of the most significant clusters that appeared linked to common viral pathogens in a later analysis.

J gave up 2 bases and V 0 bases, and 4 bases lay outside the gene matches. This CDR3 spans 15 amino acids. Germline V gene lookup returns CDR1 MNHEY and CDR2 SVGAGI. Healthy people donating bone marrow made up the donors. This clonotype was obtained from a woman in her 50s in good health and CMV-seropositive. The J gene is TRBJ2-7, the V gene TRBV6-5; TRBD1 matches 7 bases. The sequencing sample was made of PBMCs. The chain's CDR3 is CASSYSRTGAYEQYF. The CDR3 nucleotides read TGTGCCAGCAGTTACTCGAGGACAGGCGCCTACGAGCAGTACTTC.